These T cell receptor beta chains were read from a single sample in a study of CD8 T cells in ankylosing spondylitis. One entry per CDR3 protein results from TCRdb running MiXCR on the 5' RACE reads. The repertoire holds around 770,000 distinct CDR3 sequences, with 15% to 20% as singletons. Sequencing was performed on blood, either unsorted or a sorted T cell fraction (not recorded which). These receptors originate from a male donor with ankylosing spondylitis. CDR3s include the opening cysteine and the closing phenylalanine or tryptophan. Each record gives: D gene, clone size, J gene, V gene, CDR3 protein, CDR3 DNA. A D gene is named only where the DNA matches it firmly. Part of the rows lack a size; the others show once, few, many or a class for expanded clones.

d_call: TRBD2; clone_size: -; j_call: TRBJ2-3; v_call: TRBV29-1; cdr3_aa: CSGQREGYTDTQYF; cdr3_nt: TGCAGCGGCCAGCGGGAGGGCTACACAGATACGCAGTATTTT
d_call: TRBD1; clone_size: few; j_call: TRBJ1-1; v_call: TRBV6-5; cdr3_aa: CASSYSSQGGTREAFF; cdr3_nt: TGTGCCAGCAGTTACTCGAGCCAGGGGGGTACCAGGGAAGCTTTCTTT
d_call: TRBD2; clone_size: few; j_call: TRBJ2-2; v_call: TRBV28; cdr3_aa: CAILAGNTGELFF; cdr3_nt: TGTGCCATCCTAGCGGGGAACACCGGGGAGCTGTTTTTT
d_call: -; clone_size: many; j_call: TRBJ2-1; v_call: TRBV12-3/TRBV12-4; cdr3_aa: CASRPERNIANEQFF; cdr3_nt: TGTGCCAGCAGACCTGAACGGAATATAGCCAATGAGCAGTTCTTC
d_call: TRBD2; clone_size: few; j_call: TRBJ2-3; v_call: TRBV12-3/TRBV12-4; cdr3_aa: CASKPGSRGGTDTQYF; cdr3_nt: TGTGCCAGCAAACCGGGATCCCGGGGGGGCACAGATACGCAGTATTTT
d_call: -; clone_size: few; j_call: TRBJ1-4; v_call: TRBV20-1; cdr3_aa: CSAGTPANEKLFF; cdr3_nt: TGCAGTGCTGGGACACCCGCTAATGAAAAACTGTTTTTT
d_call: TRBD2; clone_size: -; j_call: TRBJ2-7; v_call: TRBV7-9; cdr3_aa: CASSTPGTTLDEQYF; cdr3_nt: TGTGCCAGCAGCACCCCCGGGACTACACTTGACGAGCAGTACTTC
d_call: TRBD2; clone_size: -; j_call: TRBJ2-5; v_call: TRBV29-1; cdr3_aa: CSVEDGASGEGLVETQYF; cdr3_nt: TGCAGCGTTGAAGATGGGGCCAGCGGGGAGGGGCTTGTGGAGACCCAGTACTTC
d_call: -; clone_size: many; j_call: TRBJ2-1; v_call: TRBV5-1; cdr3_aa: CASSPSTGPNEQFF; cdr3_nt: TGCGCCAGCAGCCCCTCCACAGGGCCCAATGAGCAGTTCTTC
d_call: -; clone_size: few; j_call: TRBJ2-1; v_call: TRBV12-3/TRBV12-4; cdr3_aa: CASSLAPSANEQFF; cdr3_nt: TGTGCCAGCAGTTTAGCGCCTAGCGCCAATGAGCAGTTCTTC
d_call: TRBD2; clone_size: -; j_call: TRBJ2-7; v_call: TRBV27; cdr3_aa: CASSIIPGLALGEQYF; cdr3_nt: TGTGCCAGCAGTATCATACCGGGACTAGCATTGGGCGAGCAGTACTTC
d_call: TRBD1; clone_size: -; j_call: TRBJ1-1; v_call: TRBV28; cdr3_aa: CASSFGDREEAFF; cdr3_nt: TGTGCCAGCAGTTTCGGGGACAGGGAAGAAGCTTTCTTT
d_call: -; clone_size: few; j_call: TRBJ2-3; v_call: TRBV5-8; cdr3_aa: CASSPTADTQYF; cdr3_nt: TGTGCCAGCAGCCCTACCGCAGATACGCAGTATTTT
d_call: -; clone_size: once; j_call: TRBJ2-3; v_call: TRBV15; cdr3_aa: CATSRDPVETVIDTQYF; cdr3_nt: TGTGCCACCAGCAGAGACCCCGTGGAGACAGTTATAGATACGCAGTATTTT
d_call: -; clone_size: few; j_call: TRBJ1-1; v_call: TRBV6-2/TRBV6-3; cdr3_aa: CASRNGQIKMNTEAFF; cdr3_nt: TGTGCCAGCAGGAACGGACAGATCAAAATGAACACTGAAGCTTTCTTT
d_call: -; clone_size: -; j_call: TRBJ2-3; v_call: TRBV20-1; cdr3_aa: CSALRLQGGYTDTQYF; cdr3_nt: TGCAGTGCTCTCCGTCTTCAGGGGGGGTACACAGATACGCAGTATTTT
d_call: TRBD1; clone_size: few; j_call: TRBJ2-6; v_call: TRBV20-1; cdr3_aa: CSARYRGRRTISGANVLTF; cdr3_nt: TGCAGTGCTAGGTACAGGGGGCGCAGAACGATCTCTGGGGCCAACGTCCTGACTTTC
d_call: TRBD2; clone_size: -; j_call: TRBJ2-1; v_call: TRBV2; cdr3_aa: CASSVTSGVHIEDYNEQFF; cdr3_nt: TGTGCCAGCAGTGTGACTAGCGGGGTCCACATCGAAGATTACAATGAGCAGTTCTTC
d_call: TRBD2; clone_size: -; j_call: TRBJ2-3; v_call: TRBV11-2; cdr3_aa: CASSLRGTSGVEDTQYF; cdr3_nt: TGTGCCAGCAGCTTACGAGGGACTAGCGGGGTGGAAGATACGCAGTATTTT
d_call: TRBD2; clone_size: -; j_call: TRBJ2-1; v_call: TRBV5-1; cdr3_aa: CASSLAASGGALDEQFF; cdr3_nt: TGCGCCAGCAGCTTGGCTGCTAGCGGGGGGGCCTTAGATGAGCAGTTCTTC
d_call: TRBD1; clone_size: -; j_call: TRBJ1-1; v_call: TRBV27; cdr3_aa: CASSTPTGGGNTEAFF; cdr3_nt: TGTGCCAGCAGTACCCCCACAGGGGGCGGAAACACTGAAGCTTTCTTT
d_call: TRBD1; clone_size: -; j_call: TRBJ1-5; v_call: TRBV20-1; cdr3_aa: CSAPRPGQVINQPQHF; cdr3_nt: TGCAGTGCTCCGCGCCCGGGACAGGTGATTAATCAGCCCCAGCATTTT
d_call: -; clone_size: few; j_call: TRBJ2-2; v_call: TRBV7-9; cdr3_aa: CASSSLPELFF; cdr3_nt: TGTGCCAGCAGCTCACTTCCGGAGCTGTTTTTT
d_call: -; clone_size: -; j_call: TRBJ1-1; v_call: TRBV2; cdr3_aa: CANVVRRNTEAFF; cdr3_nt: TGTGCCAACGTGGTGAGGCGGAACACTGAAGCTTTCTTT
d_call: -; clone_size: -; j_call: TRBJ1-3; v_call: TRBV4-1; cdr3_aa: CASSWPESSGNTIYF; cdr3_nt: TGCGCCAGCTCGTGGCCCGAAAGTTCTGGAAACACCATATATTTT
d_call: -; clone_size: few; j_call: TRBJ2-7; v_call: TRBV4-3; cdr3_aa: CASSQVTSGALNEQYF; cdr3_nt: TGCGCCAGCAGCCAAGTCACCTCTGGGGCGCTCAACGAGCAGTACTTC
d_call: TRBD2; clone_size: many; j_call: TRBJ2-7; v_call: TRBV6-5; cdr3_aa: CASSYSGREYEQYF; cdr3_nt: TGTGCCAGCAGTTACAGCGGGAGGGAGTACGAGCAGTACTTC
d_call: -; clone_size: few; j_call: TRBJ1-1; v_call: TRBV20-1; cdr3_aa: CSASGGYQNTEAFF; cdr3_nt: TGCAGTGCTTCGGGGGGGTACCAGAACACTGAAGCTTTCTTT
d_call: TRBD2; clone_size: -; j_call: TRBJ2-5; v_call: TRBV20-1; cdr3_aa: CSAKHPGGRETQYF; cdr3_nt: TGCAGTGCCAAACATCCGGGAGGGCGAGAGACCCAGTACTTC
d_call: TRBD2; clone_size: -; j_call: TRBJ2-1; v_call: TRBV7-3; cdr3_aa: CASSLLAGGPRDEQFF; cdr3_nt: TGTGCCAGCAGCTTGTTAGCGGGAGGCCCTAGGGATGAGCAGTTCTTC
d_call: TRBD2; clone_size: many; j_call: TRBJ2-5; v_call: TRBV20-1; cdr3_aa: CSPGEREYQETQYF; cdr3_nt: TGCAGTCCCGGGGAGCGGGAGTACCAAGAGACCCAGTACTTC
d_call: TRBD2; clone_size: few; j_call: TRBJ2-7; v_call: TRBV14; cdr3_aa: CASSEGAGGSYEQYF; cdr3_nt: TGTGCCAGCAGCGAGGGCGCGGGAGGATCCTACGAGCAGTACTTC
d_call: TRBD2; clone_size: -; j_call: TRBJ2-7; v_call: TRBV30; cdr3_aa: CAWSAIRTSGVTYEQYF; cdr3_nt: TGTGCCTGGAGTGCCATTAGAACTAGCGGTGTTACCTACGAGCAGTACTTC
d_call: TRBD1; clone_size: few; j_call: TRBJ2-1; v_call: TRBV5-1; cdr3_aa: CASSAYRGGSYNEQFF; cdr3_nt: TGCGCCAGCAGCGCCTACAGGGGTGGGTCCTACAATGAGCAGTTCTTC
d_call: TRBD2; clone_size: few; j_call: TRBJ2-7; v_call: TRBV3-1; cdr3_aa: CASSQDPSGSVYEQYF; cdr3_nt: TGTGCCAGCAGCCAAGATCCTAGCGGGAGTGTCTACGAGCAGTACTTC
d_call: -; clone_size: -; j_call: TRBJ2-3; v_call: TRBV11-3; cdr3_aa: CASHGDSPPDTQYF; cdr3_nt: TGTGCCAGCCATGGGGACTCTCCCCCAGATACGCAGTATTTT
d_call: TRBD2; clone_size: -; j_call: TRBJ2-5; v_call: TRBV4-1; cdr3_aa: CASSQDRTSLETQYF; cdr3_nt: TGCGCCAGCAGCCAAGATCGGACTAGCTTGGAGACCCAGTACTTC
d_call: -; clone_size: -; j_call: TRBJ1-1; v_call: TRBV2; cdr3_aa: CASSERIDTEAFF; cdr3_nt: TGTGCCAGCAGTGAGCGCATTGACACTGAAGCTTTCTTT
d_call: -; clone_size: -; j_call: TRBJ2-5; v_call: TRBV5-1; cdr3_aa: CASSAPGSFETQYF; cdr3_nt: TGCGCCAGCAGCGCACCTGGGTCGTTTGAGACCCAGTACTTC
d_call: -; clone_size: once; j_call: TRBJ2-7; v_call: TRBV29-1; cdr3_aa: CSVLLLDSHEQYF; cdr3_nt: TGCAGCGTACTACTCTTGGACAGCCACGAGCAGTACTTC
d_call: TRBD2; clone_size: few; j_call: TRBJ2-1; v_call: TRBV12-3/TRBV12-4; cdr3_aa: CASMGGRAYNEQFF; cdr3_nt: TGTGCCAGCATGGGCGGGAGGGCCTACAATGAGCAGTTCTTC
d_call: -; clone_size: -; j_call: TRBJ1-1; v_call: TRBV20-1; cdr3_aa: CSARASPDTVAFF; cdr3_nt: TGCAGTGCTAGGGCGAGCCCCGACACTGTAGCTTTCTTT
d_call: -; clone_size: -; j_call: TRBJ1-6; v_call: TRBV3-1; cdr3_aa: CASSQSDGEFRF; cdr3_nt: TGTGCCAGCAGTCAAAGCGACGGAGAGTTCAGGTTT
d_call: -; clone_size: -; j_call: TRBJ2-7; v_call: TRBV9; cdr3_aa: CASSVGPGYEQYF; cdr3_nt: TGTGCCAGCAGCGTAGGTCCGGGATACGAGCAGTACTTC
d_call: -; clone_size: -; j_call: TRBJ1-2; v_call: TRBV12-3/TRBV12-4; cdr3_aa: CASSLEGTDYGYTF; cdr3_nt: TGTGCCAGCAGTTTAGAGGGGACTGACTATGGCTACACCTTC
d_call: TRBD1; clone_size: -; j_call: TRBJ2-7; v_call: TRBV5-5; cdr3_aa: CASSLVQGAGYEQYF; cdr3_nt: TGTGCCAGCAGCTTGGTTCAGGGGGCGGGCTACGAGCAGTACTTC
d_call: TRBD1; clone_size: -; j_call: TRBJ2-5; v_call: TRBV6-5; cdr3_aa: CASSYGTARVETQYF; cdr3_nt: TGTGCCAGCAGTTACGGGACAGCCAGGGTTGAGACCCAGTACTTC
d_call: -; clone_size: few; j_call: TRBJ2-7; v_call: TRBV3-1; cdr3_aa: CASSPASNPEQYF; cdr3_nt: TGTGCCAGCAGCCCCGCGTCGAACCCCGAGCAGTACTTC
d_call: TRBD2; clone_size: few; j_call: TRBJ2-3; v_call: TRBV29-1; cdr3_aa: CSVAGGGPDTQYF; cdr3_nt: TGCAGCGTTGCGGGGGGGGGCCCAGATACGCAGTATTTT
d_call: TRBD2; clone_size: -; j_call: TRBJ2-3; v_call: TRBV4-2; cdr3_aa: CASSRGLAGTTSTDTQYF; cdr3_nt: TGTGCCAGCAGCCGAGGACTAGCGGGGACTACTAGCACAGATACGCAGTATTTT
d_call: TRBD2; clone_size: -; j_call: TRBJ2-3; v_call: TRBV6-5; cdr3_aa: CASRYSGGPNTQYF; cdr3_nt: TGTGCCAGCAGATATAGCGGGGGGCCTAATACGCAGTATTTT
d_call: -; clone_size: many; j_call: TRBJ2-1; v_call: TRBV5-6; cdr3_aa: CASSYTGTEQFF; cdr3_nt: TGTGCCAGCAGCTATACAGGGACTGAGCAGTTCTTC
d_call: -; clone_size: few; j_call: TRBJ1-1; v_call: TRBV14; cdr3_aa: CASSQDLEAEAFF; cdr3_nt: TGTGCCAGCAGCCAAGATCTAGAGGCGGAAGCTTTCTTT
d_call: -; clone_size: -; j_call: TRBJ2-1; v_call: TRBV15; cdr3_aa: CATSRDPLFGVSSYNEQFF; cdr3_nt: TGTGCCACCAGCAGAGATCCCCTCTTCGGGGTGAGCTCCTACAATGAGCAGTTCTTC
d_call: -; clone_size: -; j_call: TRBJ1-1; v_call: TRBV24-1; cdr3_aa: CATRRGDQAFF; cdr3_nt: TGTGCCACCAGAAGGGGGGACCAAGCTTTCTTT
d_call: -; clone_size: few; j_call: TRBJ2-2; v_call: TRBV30; cdr3_aa: CAWSRQDLNTGELFF; cdr3_nt: TGTGCCTGGAGTCGTCAGGACTTAAACACCGGGGAGCTGTTTTTT
d_call: -; clone_size: many; j_call: TRBJ2-2; v_call: TRBV12-3/TRBV12-4; cdr3_aa: CASSFDTGELFF; cdr3_nt: TGTGCCAGCAGTTTCGACACCGGGGAGCTGTTTTTT